The clone carrying this T cell receptor beta chain showed up just a few times. The entry originates in a study of metastatic and nonmetastatic thyroid tumors. TCRdb re-analyzed the PCR reads using MiXCR. The sample records about 47,000 clones, 24% being singletons. All patients reached thyroid surgery having received no treatment beforehand. Germline V lookup: CDR1 MNHEY, CDR2 SMNVEV (reference sequence). This CDR3 spans 15 amino acids. Trimming took 4 bases from V and 2 from J, leaving 9 bases between them. This TCR derives from a male donor with papillary thyroid cancer or a benign thyroid nodule (not recorded which). Some clones in this sample may be carry-over from other donors' samples. This rearrangement joins TRBV27 to TRBJ2-6, with D perhaps matching TRBD2 (6 bases). The material sequenced was blood. As DNA, the CDR3 is TGTGCCAGCAGTTGGGGGGTAGCTGGGGCCAACGTCCTGACTTTC. Translating it yields CASSWGVAGANVLTF. The variable domain in full, with the rest retrieved from reference TRBV27 and TRBJ2-6, is EAQVTQNPRYLITVTGKKLTVTCSQNMNHEYMSWYRQDPGLGLRQIYYSMNVEVTDKGDVPEGYKVSRKEKRNFPLILESPSPNQTSLYFCASSWGVAGANVLTFGAGSRLTVL.